The clone carrying this T cell receptor (beta chain) was detected once. Study processing details: Quantification of nucleated cells was approximated via reference gene primer amplification. Generated by immunoSEQ multiplex PCR, the TCRdb table keeps only in-frame clones and is missing some. For V, J and clone size, that table is used; D and trimming come from the DNA. The sample contains around 110,000 clones, over 70% of which appear only once. Germline CDR1 KGHDR, CDR2 SFDVKD. V trimming: 2 bases; J trimming: 4 bases; junction bases outside the gene matches: 2. The CDR3 runs to 17 residues. The data are from a study of blood T cell repertoires in COVID-19. In the study overall: COVID-19 samples, acute and convalescent, were from the United States, Italy and Spain. PBMCs, B-cell-depleted T cells, or T cells were the source of the cDNA or gDNA that made up the material.

Sequenced material: peripheral blood. The receptor was derived from a woman in her seventies with acute or convalescent COVID-19. The chain recombines TRBV24-1 with TRBJ2-3, with 16 bases identical to TRBD2. The DNA for the CDR3 is TGTGCCACCAGTGATTCGGGACTAGCGGGAGGGGCAGATACGCAGTATTTT. This codes for CATSDSGLAGGADTQYF.